The clone carrying this T cell receptor beta chain was observed a few times. Its antigen is not known. At collection, donors were nominally healthy, but unrecorded immune exposures were probable. These data originate in a study of cytomegalovirus exposure and HLA in healthy donors. Study results and caveats: Relative to equally common others, HLA-associated TCR beta chains showed greater clonal expansion in a later analysis.

The PCR made use of 60 Vbeta and 13 Jbeta primers. Generated by immunoSEQ multiplex PCR, the TCRdb table keeps only in-frame clones and is missing some. This sample has about 130,000 clones, with about 78% found just once. Germline CDR1 reads SGHVS; CDR2 reads FQNEAQ. J was trimmed by 1 base and V by 5 bases; bases with no gene match: 17. The length of the CDR3 is 19 residues. The chain has TRBV7-8 and TRBJ2-7; TRBD2 matches 10 bases. This clonotype was obtained from a human donor in good health. Input material: PBMCs. CDR3 sequence reads: CASSPKGLSGGALSYEQYF. The DNA for the CDR3 is TGTGCCAGCAGCCCAAAGGGGCTGAGCGGGGGGGCCCTGTCCTACGAGCAGTACTTC.